These 15 T cell receptor beta chains came from one sample sequenced in a study of blood T cell repertoires in COVID-19 (dated by TCRdb to 2019 to 2021). Receptor libraries were prepared by the immunoSEQ multiplex PCR assay. Held by TCRdb, this immuneACCESS table contains in-frame sequences only and omits some clones. Under half of the omission traces to an unresolved V gene where checked; the cause of the rest is unknown. Counted in this sample were around 180,000 clones; over 65% of them appeared once. The top ten hold about 3% of the sample. Sequencing was performed on peripheral blood. Receptors originate from a woman at least 80 years old with acute or convalescent COVID-19.

The chain has TRBV25-1 and TRBJ1-6; D is unclear. Trimming removed 5 bases from V and 5 bases from J, with 10 bases in between. CDR1 and CDR2 (germline): MGHDK, SYGVNS. This CDR3 contains 14 residues. The CDR3 sequence is CASSPTVDNSPLHF. CDR3 DNA sequence: TGTGCCAGCAGTCCCACGGTGGATAATTCACCCCTCCACTTT.

The chain is built from TRBV7-8 and TRBJ2-2, with 11 bases lining up with TRBD1. This CDR3 spans 17 amino acids. Looked up from germline, CDR1 is SGHVS and CDR2 is FQNEAQ. V shed 5 bases, J shed 2 bases, and the junction held 7 bases outside the gene matches. The CDR3 loop is CASSPMGQGGNTGELFF. CDR3 nucleotides: TGTGCCAGCAGCCCTATGGGACAGGGGGGAAACACCGGGGAGCTGTTTTTT.

The CDR3 sequence is CASSELAGQGGTYNEQFF. DNA for the CDR3: TGTGCCAGTAGTGAGCTAGCGGGGCAGGGCGGGACCTACAATGAGCAGTTCTTC. The chain is built from TRBV19 and TRBJ2-1; 9 bases agree with TRBD2. This CDR3 has 18 amino acids. In germline, CDR1 is LNHDA, CDR2 SQIVND (reference sequence). After removal of 5 bases from V and 2 bases from J, the junction contained 13 bases not matched to a gene. Looking up the rest from reference TRBV19 and TRBJ2-1 gives the full variable domain: DGGITQSPKYLFRKEGQNVTLSCEQNLNHDAMYWYRQDPGQGLRLIYYSQIVNDFQKGDIAEGYSVSREKKESFPLTVTSAQKNPTAFYLCASSELAGQGGTYNEQFFGPGTRLTVL.

This sequence joins TRBV6-2 or TRBV6-3 and TRBJ2-5; TRBD2 matches at 7 bases. Trimming at V came to 5 bases and at J to 1 base, leaving 10 bases not matched to a gene. The CDR3 has 16 amino acids. The V gene's germline CDR1 is MNHEY and CDR2 SVGEGT. Here the CDR3 reads CASSPLWASGQETQYF. CDR3 DNA sequence: TGTGCCAGCAGTCCCCTCTGGGCTAGCGGCCAAGAGACCCAGTACTTC.

A single count supports this clone. The gene calls are TRBV3-1 (or the pseudogene TRBV3-2) and TRBJ2-1; D might be TRBD1 (5 bases). V was trimmed by 8 bases and J by 5 bases, leaving 13 bases between them. The CDR3 runs to 13 residues. Germline CDR1 is LGHDT and CDR2 is YNNKEL (reference sequence). CDR3 amino acids: CASVKGNNNEQFF. The CDR3 DNA reads as TGTGCCAGCGTGAAGGGGAACAACAATGAGCAGTTCTTC.

V gene TRBV10-3 combines with J gene TRBJ2-1; 11 nucleotides align to TRBD2. Germline V gene lookup returns CDR1 ENHRY and CDR2 SYGVKD. CDR3 length: 14 amino acids. The V segment lost 7 bases and the J segment 5 bases; nucleotides outside the gene matches: 4. The CDR3 spells CAIKPGLADNEQFF. Written as DNA, the CDR3 is TGTGCCATCAAGCCGGGACTAGCGGACAATGAGCAGTTCTTC.

This clone was counted between two and nine times. The CDR3 sequence: CASSLGEPGVVRTREQFF. The CDR3 region has the DNA TGTGCCAGCAGTTTAGGGGAACCAGGGGTGGTGAGGACGCGTGAGCAGTTCTTC. The chain is built from TRBV28 and TRBJ2-1, with D perhaps matching TRBD1 (6 bases). The CDR3 is 18 amino acids. Per germline, CDR1 MDHEN and CDR2 SYDVKM. V was pared by 2 bases and J by 9 bases, with 26 bases between.

This chain connects TRBV5-5 to TRBJ2-4; 10 positions match TRBD1. There are 15 residues in the CDR3. After removal of 1 base from V and 7 bases from J, the junction contained 5 bases not matched to a gene. The germline V gene has CDR1 SGHKS and CDR2 YYEKEE (reference sequence). The CDR3 reads CASSLSGTGDNIQYF. The DNA of the CDR3 is TGTGCCAGCAGCTTGTCTGGGACAGGGGATAACATTCAGTACTTC.

To note about this clone: At the DNA level, this CDR3 is encoded by other sequences in the same sample as well. J is TRBJ2-7 and V is TRBV28; D gene uncertain. Trimming shortened V by 3 bases and J by 3 bases, and 9 bases separated the two germline ends. The CDR3 consists of 13 residues. Germline lookup yields CDR1 MDHEN and CDR2 SYDVKM. CDR3 sequence: CASSFSSSYEQYF. The CDR3 DNA follows: TGTGCCAGCAGTTTTTCCTCCAGCTACGAGCAGTACTTC.

The J gene is TRBJ1-2, the V gene TRBV15; 8 bases map to TRBD1. Losses at the gene ends were 0 bases for V and 7 bases for J; bases not matched to a gene: 10. Germline assignment: CDR1 LNHNV and CDR2 YYDKDF (reference sequence). The CDR3 has 16 amino acids. CDR3 DNA sequence: TGTGCCACCAGCAGAGATCACTTGACAGGGGTGGGTGGCTACACCTTC. Translated: CATSRDHLTGVGGYTF.

This chain connects TRBV19 to TRBJ1-2; possible D gene TRBD1, 6 bases. Trimming pared 9 bases from V and 3 bases from J, leaving 14 bases between. Germline values: CDR1 LNHDA, CDR2 SQIVND (reference sequence). The CDR3 extends over 13 amino acids. As DNA, the CDR3 is TGTGCCAGCAGCGACAGGAGCTACTATGGCTACACCTTC. Residues: CASSDRSYYGYTF.

The chain combines TRBV12-3 or TRBV12-4 with TRBJ1-1; 9 nucleotides align to TRBD1. The CDR3 length is 13 residues. V shed 6 bases and J 8 bases; nucleotides not matched to a gene: 7. CDR3: CASRTGQGSEAFF. The CDR3 region has the DNA TGTGCCAGCAGAACGGGACAGGGATCAGAAGCTTTCTTT.

This chain joins TRBV28 and TRBJ2-7; 7 bases align to TRBD2. J was trimmed by 1 base and V by 3 bases; bases with no gene match: 9. The CDR3 totals 16 residues. The germline V gene has CDR1 MDHEN and CDR2 SYDVKM. The DNA of the CDR3 is TGTGCCAGCAGTTTTAACGGGAGGTTCTATTCCTACGAGCAGTACTTC. Translation gives CASSFNGRFYSYEQYF.

The chain carries TRBV28 and TRBJ2-2, with 9 bases fitting TRBD1. Germline values: CDR1 MDHEN, CDR2 SYDVKM. Losses at the gene ends were 7 bases for V and 0 bases for J; bases not matched to a gene: 3. This CDR3 contains 15 residues. Here the CDR3 reads CASIRTGANTGELFF. DNA of the CDR3: TGTGCCAGCATCCGGACAGGGGCGAACACCGGGGAGCTGTTTTTT.

The V call is TRBV4-1, the J call TRBJ2-1; 7 bases agree with TRBD1. Germline lookup yields CDR1 MGHRA and CDR2 YSYEKL. The CDR3 is 14 residues long. Unmatched junction bases numbered 4, after V lost 8 bases and J lost 0 bases. CDR3 in DNA: TGCGCCAGCTCCAGGGGGAGCTCCTACAATGAGCAGTTCTTC. It translates to CASSRGSSYNEQFF.